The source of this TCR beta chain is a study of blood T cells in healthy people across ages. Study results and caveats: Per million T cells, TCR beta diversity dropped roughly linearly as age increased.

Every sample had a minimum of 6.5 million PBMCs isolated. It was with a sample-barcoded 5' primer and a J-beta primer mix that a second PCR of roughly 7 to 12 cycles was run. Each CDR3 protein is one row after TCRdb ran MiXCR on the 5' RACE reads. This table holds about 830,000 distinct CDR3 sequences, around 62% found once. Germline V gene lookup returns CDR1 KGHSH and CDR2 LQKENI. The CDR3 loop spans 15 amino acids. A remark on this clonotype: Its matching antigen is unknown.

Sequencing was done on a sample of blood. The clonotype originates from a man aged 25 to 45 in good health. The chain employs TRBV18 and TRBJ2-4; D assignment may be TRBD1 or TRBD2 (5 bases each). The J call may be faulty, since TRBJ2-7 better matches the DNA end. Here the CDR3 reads CASSHSGTEIYEQYF. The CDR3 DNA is TGTGCCAGCTCACACTCCGGGACCGAGATATACGAGCAGTACTTC.